A single sample is the source of the 28 T cell receptor beta chains below, sequenced in a study of T cells in Graves' hyperthyroidism and ophthalmopathy. The TCR beta CDR3 regions underwent amplification using RNA transcripts as the source. The TCR CDR3 was amplified in a first-round RT-PCR using the HTBI primer set. MiXCR, applied by TCRdb to the multiplex PCR reads, yields one record per CDR3 protein. The sample holds 480,000 or so distinct CDR3 sequences; over 35% are singletons and the top ten take 44%. Sequenced material: peripheral blood or thyroid tissue (not recorded which). The receptor set was obtained from an adult woman with Graves' disease, either hyperthyroidism or ophthalmopathy (not recorded which).

Turning to this clonotype: Mismatch with germline at one junction end may stem from a read error. The rearrangement uses TRBV7-3 and TRBJ2-5, with 8 bases fitting TRBD2. This CDR3 comprises 15 residues. Germline assignment: CDR1 SGHTA and CDR2 FQGTGA. The CDR3 region is CASSLSGTREETQHF. DNA for the CDR3: TGTGCCAGCAGCCTATCCGGGACTAGGGAAGAGACCCAGCACTTC.

The chain is built from TRBV10-3 and TRBJ2-7; TRBD2 agrees at 10 bases. From germline, CDR1 is ENHRY and CDR2 SYGVKD. Trimming cost V 4 bases and J 1 base; bases outside gene matches: 1. CDR3 length: 14 amino acids. CDR3 sequence: CAISAGLASYEQYF. In nucleotides, the CDR3 is TGTGCCATCAGTGCGGGACTAGCGTCCTACGAGCAGTACTTC.

This clonotype was counted ten times or more. The CDR3 here is CASSALRPGQLNEQYF. CDR3 bases: TGTGCCAGCAGCGCGCTCCGACCGGGACAGCTTAACGAGCAGTACTTC. The V call is TRBV5-6, the J call TRBJ2-7; TRBD1 matches 7 bases. CDR1 is SGHDT, CDR2 YYEEEE, per germline. V was pared by 4 bases and J by 5 bases, with 15 bases of the junction left unmatched. This CDR3 has 16 amino acids.

V is TRBV24-1 and J is TRBJ1-5; TRBD1 matches at 8 bases. Germline trimming cut 3 bases from V and 4 bases from J; bases unmatched to any gene: 10. Looked up from germline, CDR1 is KGHDR and CDR2 is SFDVKD. This CDR3 region has 17 residues. The CDR3 reads CATSDPRQGSENQPQHF. CDR3 DNA sequence: TGTGCCACCAGTGATCCGCGACAGGGGTCAGAGAATCAGCCCCAGCATTTT.

This clonotype was picked up one time. The rearrangement joins TRBV6-5 to TRBJ1-1; D is uncertain. CDR1 and CDR2 from the germline V gene are MNHEY and SVGAGI. V was cut by 5 bases and J by 3 bases, with 10 bases left in between. The CDR3 sequence is 13 residues long. CDR3 bases: TGTGCCAGCAGTGCGTTGTTGGACACTGAAGCTTTCTTT. Residues: CASSALLDTEAFF.

This clonotype was picked up a small number of times. J is TRBJ2-7 and V is TRBV28; no clear D. This CDR3 contains 14 residues. The ends were cut back, 6 bases at V and 1 base at J, with 13 bases in the middle. Germline CDR1 MDHEN, CDR2 SYDVKM. In DNA, the CDR3 is TGTGCCAGCAGCCAAACATGGTCATCCTACGAGCAGTACTTC. Protein: CASSQTWSSYEQYF. The full variable domain, rest sourced from reference TRBV28 and TRBJ2-7, is DVKVTQSSRYLVKRTGEKVFLECVQDMDHENMFWYRQDPGLGLRLIYFSYDVKMKEKGDIPEGYSVSREKKERFSLILESASTNQTSMYLCASSQTWSSYEQYFGPGTRLTVT.

Only a few counts were recorded for this clonotype. This chain connects TRBV29-1 to TRBJ1-4; TRBD1 aligns across 7 bases. This CDR3 is built from 12 residues. V shed 2 bases, J shed 7 bases, and the junction held 1 base outside the gene matches. Germline lookup yields CDR1 SQVTM and CDR2 ANQGSEA. The chain's CDR3 is CSVERTGEKLFF. The CDR3, as DNA: TGCAGCGTTGAAAGGACAGGTGAAAAACTGTTTTTT.

The rearrangement joins TRBV7-2 to TRBJ2-2; possible D gene TRBD2, 6 bases. Deletions cut 2 bases from V and 2 bases from J, with 9 bases between. This CDR3 contains 15 residues. Germline CDR1 reads SGHTA; CDR2 reads FQGNSA. The CDR3 region is CASSLRRDNTGELFF. The CDR3 coding sequence is TGTGCCAGCAGCTTACGGCGGGACAACACCGGGGAGCTGTTTTTT.

This clonotype occurred many times. V gene TRBV5-6 combines with J gene TRBJ2-5, with D hard to call. CDR3 length equals 14 residues. CDR1 SGHDT and CDR2 YYEEEE come from the germline V gene. Trimming stripped 0 bases from V and 5 bases from J, with 11 bases between. CDR3 in amino acids: CASSLGGVGETQYF. CDR3 DNA sequence: TGTGCCAGCAGCTTGGGCGGAGTTGGGGAGACCCAGTACTTC. Supplemented by reference TRBV5-6 and TRBJ2-5, the full variable domain reads DAGVTQSPTHLIKTRGQQVTLRCSPKSGHDTVSWYQQALGQGPQFIFQYYEEEERQRGNFPDRFSGHQFPNYSSELNVNALLLGDSALYLCASSLGGVGETQYFGPGTRLLVL.

On this clonotype itself: The final CDR3 position lacks the conserved phenylalanine or tryptophan, pointing to a likely read error. The DNA is omitted, as the CDR3 cannot be located on it reliably, and the CDR3 follows TCRdb's listing. V usage is TRBV29-1 and J usage is TRBJ1-2; the table's D call TRBD1 went unverified against the DNA. Germline loops: CDR1 SQVTM, CDR2 ANQGSEA. 9 amino acids form the CDR3, both terminal residues included. The CDR3 loop reads CSARGTGLI.

J is TRBJ1-1 and V is TRBV15; no definite D call. Germline V gives CDR1 LNHNV, CDR2 YYDKDF (reference sequence). The V end lost 1 base, the J end lost 3 bases, and 24 bases lay between the germline ends. This CDR3 is built from 19 residues. As DNA, the CDR3 is TGTGCCACCAGCAGAGTACCCCTTGTGGAGGTCCCGACGGACACTGAAGCTTTCTTT. Encoded protein: CATSRVPLVEVPTDTEAFF.

This clonotype was detected once. The chain combines TRBV7-3 with TRBJ2-5; TRBD2 agrees at 11 bases. Germline lookup yields CDR1 SGHTA and CDR2 FQGTGA. V lost 1 base and J lost 2; bases outside the gene matches: 3. This CDR3 is built from 16 residues. The CDR3 sequence: CASSLNGTSGQETQYF. CDR3 sequence (DNA): TGTGCCAGCAGCTTAAATGGGACTAGCGGACAAGAGACCCAGTACTTC.

The V and J genes are TRBV5-5 and TRBJ1-5, with D perhaps TRBD1 (5 bases). The CDR3 has 13 amino acids. The germline CDR1 and CDR2 sequences are SGHKS and YYEKEE (reference sequence). The germline V and J ends were trimmed by 0 bases and 11 bases, with 12 bases remaining between them. The DNA for the CDR3 is TGTGCCAGCAGCTTGGGACAGTATACGTCCCAGCATTTT. This codes for CASSLGQYTSQHF.

At least ten counts were recorded for this clonotype. The rearrangement links TRBV12-3 or TRBV12-4 to TRBJ2-2; maybe TRBD1 (7 bases). The CDR3 consists of 15 residues. V lost 10 bases, J lost 2 bases, and 17 bases lay in between. This chain's CDR3 is CATHQGGLNTGELFF. CDR3 nucleotide sequence: TGTGCCACCCACCAGGGGGGACTCAACACCGGGGAGCTGTTTTTT.

This clonotype was counted many times. The chain is built from TRBV5-1 and TRBJ2-5; 7 bases map to TRBD2. The CDR3 is made up of 15 amino acids. Germline values: CDR1 SGHRS, CDR2 YFSETQ. With 2 bases clipped from V and 0 bases from J, the junction kept 4 bases outside the gene matches. In DNA, the CDR3 is TGCGCCAGCAGCTTAAGCGGGATGTACCAAGAGACCCAGTACTTC. Translated, it gives CASSLSGMYQETQYF.

Details on this clonotype: A much larger clone differs by one base, so this may be a read error. V gene TRBV10-2 combines with J gene TRBJ1-1, with 7 bases fitting TRBD1. CDR1 is WSHSY and CDR2 is SAAADI in the germline V gene. The CDR3 loop spans 14 amino acids. The chain's CDR3 is CASSETGANTAAFF. Written as DNA, the CDR3 is TGCGCCAGCAGTGAGACAGGGGCGAACACTGCAGCTTTCTTT.

The J gene is TRBJ2-5, the V gene TRBV2, with a possible D match to TRBD2 (6 bases). Germline CDR1 is SNHLY and CDR2 is FYNNEI. V dropped 7 bases and J dropped 4 bases, with 10 bases sitting between them. This CDR3 contains 12 residues. CDR3 residues: CASIKGGETQYF. The DNA for the CDR3 is TGTGCCAGCATCAAGGGAGGAGAGACCCAGTACTTC.

A remark on this clonotype: This is likely a read error, given that the CDR3 carries no conserved phenylalanine or tryptophan at its end. This sequence joins TRBV9 and TRBJ2-7; TRBD2 matches at 10 bases. J was trimmed by 5 bases and V by 0 bases; bases with no gene match: 5. Germline CDR1 is SGDLS and CDR2 is YYNGEE. This CDR3 spans 15 amino acids. CDR3 loop: CASSVAGLAPDEQYL. The CDR3 coding sequence is TGTGCCAGCAGCGTAGCGGGACTAGCGCCCGACGAGCAGTACCTC.

In its sample, this clonotype was seen many times. CDR3 amino acids: CSASRATGELFF. The CDR3 bases are TGCAGTGCTAGTAGGGCCACCGGGGAGCTGTTTTTT. The chain links TRBV20-1 to TRBJ2-2; the D is unclear. Trimming took off 3 bases at V and 4 bases at J, with 6 bases between the two ends. This CDR3 is built from 12 residues. Germline V gene lookup returns CDR1 DFQATT and CDR2 SNEGSKA (reference sequence).

The sample holds many counts of this clonotype. This sequence joins TRBV20-1 and TRBJ1-1; D unresolved. The CDR3 contains 10 residues. From germline, CDR1 is DFQATT and CDR2 SNEGSKA (reference sequence). Trimming pared 5 bases from V and 8 bases from J, leaving 9 bases between. The CDR3: CSAPILEAFF. As DNA, the CDR3 is TGCAGTGCTCCCATCCTCGAAGCTTTCTTT.

This sequence joins TRBV11-2 and TRBJ1-6; TRBD1 aligns across 10 bases. The CDR3 sequence is 14 residues long. Germline values: CDR1 SGHAT, CDR2 FQNNGV. After removal of 3 bases from V and 12 bases from J, the junction contained 5 bases not matched to a gene. The CDR3 region has the DNA TGTGCCAGCAGCTTCGACAGGGGGCTTATACCCCTCCACTTT. This sequence encodes CASSFDRGLIPLHF.

This clonotype has a count of ten or more. V usage is TRBV7-9 and J usage is TRBJ1-1; D not resolved. The V end was cut by 1 base, the J end by 5 bases, with 8 bases between. The germline gives CDR1 SEHNR, CDR2 FQNEAQ (reference sequence). The CDR3 is 13 amino acids. For the CDR3, the DNA is TGTGCCAGCAGCTTAGAAGGGCAGACTGAAGCTTTCTTT. It translates to CASSLEGQTEAFF.

V usage is TRBV7-8 and J usage is TRBJ2-7; D call uncertain. Trimming cost V 4 bases and J 9 bases, with 13 bases left between them. This CDR3 is built from 12 residues. CDR1 and CDR2 (germline): SGHVS, FQNEAQ. CDR3 nucleotides: TGTGCCAGCAGCTCGGACGTAAGGGTGCAGTACTTC. It translates to CASSSDVRVQYF. The full variable domain, its missing parts supplied by reference TRBV7-8 and TRBJ2-7, is GAGVSQSPRYKVAKRGQDVALRCDPISGHVSLFWYQQALGQGPEFLTYFQNEAQLDKSGLPSDRFFAERPEGSVSTLKIQRTQQEDSAVYLCASSSDVRVQYFGPGTRLTVT.

The sample holds a few counts of this clonotype. The chain employs TRBV7-9 and TRBJ2-5; 12 positions match TRBD2. V was clipped by 6 bases and J by 4 bases; unmatched bases: 12. The germline V gene encodes CDR1 SEHNR and CDR2 FQNEAQ (reference sequence). The CDR3 totals 17 residues. CDR3 in amino acids: CASRRALTSGSGETQYF. The CDR3 nucleotides read TGTGCCAGCAGGCGTGCCCTGACTAGCGGGAGTGGAGAGACCCAGTACTTC.

The chain combines TRBV7-9 with TRBJ1-1; D is ambiguous. CDR1 is SEHNR, CDR2 FQNEAQ, per germline (reference sequence). The CDR3 contains 14 residues. Trimming stripped 5 bases from V and 4 bases from J, with 14 bases between. The CDR3 is CASSLWGGSTEAFF. The CDR3 DNA sequence: TGTGCCAGCAGCCTCTGGGGAGGGAGCACTGAAGCTTTCTTT.

The table lists this clonotype with many counts. The J gene is TRBJ1-6, the V gene TRBV7-9; no reliable D call. Germline CDR1 reads SEHNR; CDR2 reads FQNEAQ (reference sequence). CDR3 size: 12 residues. V was shortened by 1 base and J by 11 bases, with 6 bases between the two germline ends. This CDR3 is CASSLDFPPLHF. In nucleotides, the CDR3 is TGTGCCAGCAGCTTAGACTTTCCACCCCTCCACTTT.

The rearrangement uses TRBV7-2 and TRBJ2-7, with TRBD1 matching 9 bases. CDR1 SGHTA and CDR2 FQGNSA come from the germline V gene. The CDR3 has 16 residues. V was pared by 5 bases and J by 2 bases, with 10 bases of the junction left unmatched. CDR3 region: CASSQVPGQGTYEQYF. The CDR3 DNA is TGTGCCAGCAGCCAGGTGCCGGGACAGGGAACCTACGAGCAGTACTTC.

J is TRBJ1-1 and V is TRBV9; D uncertain. The germline CDR1 and CDR2 sequences are SGDLS and YYNGEE. V lost 4 bases and J 3 bases, leaving 7 bases between the germline ends. The CDR3 has 12 residues. The CDR3 protein is CASSSSDTEAFF. The DNA for the CDR3 is TGTGCCAGCAGCTCCTCCGACACTGAAGCTTTCTTT.